Shown below are 23 T cell receptor beta chains from a single sample sequenced in a study of T cells in Graves' hyperthyroidism and ophthalmopathy. RNA transcripts were the template for amplifying TCR beta CDR3 regions. First-round RT-PCR of the TCR CDR3 relied on the HTBI primer set. TCRdb redid the calling of the multiplex PCR reads with MiXCR, one entry per CDR3 protein. Of roughly 570,000 distinct CDR3 sequences in the sample, 35% to 55% were seen once. Sequenced material: peripheral blood or thyroid tissue (not recorded which). The receptors originated from an adult woman with Graves' disease, either hyperthyroidism or ophthalmopathy (not recorded which).

The CDR3 DNA sequence: TGCAGCGTGGCCCGGCAGGGAGGGTTTGCTTTCTTT. Translation gives CSVARQGGFAFF. V is TRBV29-1 and J is TRBJ1-1; weak D call: TRBD1 (5 bases). The CDR3 covers 12 residues. Germline CDR1 is SQVTM and CDR2 is ANQGSEA. The V and J ends lost 6 bases and 11 bases respectively, with 19 bases between them.

The rearrangement joins TRBV20-1 to TRBJ2-1, with TRBD1 matching 8 bases. The J segment lost 3 bases and the V segment lost 0 bases, leaving 4 bases of the junction unmatched. The CDR3 runs 15 residues. The germline V gene has CDR1 DFQATT and CDR2 SNEGSKA (reference sequence). CDR3 region: CSARDLGQGYNEQFF. The CDR3 DNA reads TGCAGTGCTAGAGATCTAGGACAGGGCTACAATGAGCAGTTCTTC.

A remark on this clonotype: The conserved phenylalanine or tryptophan is not found at the CDR3 terminus, so this likely reflects a read error. The limits of the CDR3 on the DNA are not certain, so only TCRdb's listed CDR3 is given. The V and J genes are TRBV28 and TRBJ1-1; the table's D call TRBD1 went unverified against the DNA. 10 amino acids form the CDR3, both terminal residues included. Germline CDR1 reads MDHEN; CDR2 reads SYDVKM. The CDR3 loop reads CASSFLGATL.

The chain has TRBV29-1 and TRBJ2-2, with D unclear. Germline CDR1 and CDR2: SQVTM and ANQGSEA. Trimming stripped 3 bases from V and 1 base from J, with 3 bases between. This CDR3 comprises 12 residues. In DNA form, the CDR3 reads TGCAGCGTTGAGGGGAACACCGGGGAGCTGTTTTTT. Protein: CSVEGNTGELFF.

This clonotype was seen only once. DNA of the CDR3: TGTGCCAGCACCGGTAGAAGGTCTAATGAAAAACTGTTTTTT. Translating it yields CASTGRRSNEKLFF. V and J are TRBV2 and TRBJ1-4; D is unresolved. Per the germline V gene, CDR1 is SNHLY and CDR2 is FYNNEI. Trimming stripped 7 bases from V and 3 bases from J, with 12 bases between. CDR3 length equals 14 residues.

Remarks on this clonotype: One end of the junction is discordant with germline, which a read error may explain. The chain combines TRBV29-1 with TRBJ2-1; the D gene is possibly TRBD1 (5 bases). This CDR3 is built from 14 residues. Looked up from germline, CDR1 is SQVTM and CDR2 is ANQGSEA. DNA for the CDR3: TGCGGCGTAGTAAGGGGAAGCTCCTACAATGAGCAGTTCTTC. This codes for CGVVRGSSYNEQFF.

The rearrangement joins TRBV9 to TRBJ1-1; D is unclear. Germline CDR1 reads SGDLS; CDR2 reads YYNGEE. Trimming pared 0 bases from V and 10 bases from J, leaving 10 bases between. This CDR3 comprises 12 residues. The CDR3 loop reads CASSVGTGGAFF. The DNA of the CDR3 is TGTGCCAGCAGCGTAGGGACCGGTGGAGCTTTCTTT.

This clonotype occurred once. The chain uses TRBV10-3 and TRBJ1-2; TRBD1 matches 7 bases. Looked up from germline, CDR1 is ENHRY and CDR2 is SYGVKD. The CDR3 contains 14 residues. The ends lost 6 bases at V and 4 bases at J; junction bases unmatched: 8. This chain's CDR3 is CAISRTGGVYGYTF. The CDR3 nucleotides are TGTGCCATCAGCCGGACAGGAGGTGTCTATGGCTACACCTTC.

V and J are TRBV25-1 and TRBJ1-2; D is unclear. Germline V gene sequence: CDR1 MGHDK, CDR2 SYGVNS. Trimming took off 6 bases at V and 6 bases at J, with 20 bases between the two ends. The CDR3 extends over 15 amino acids. The CDR3 loop is CASSQGVWGSDGYTF. For the CDR3, the DNA is TGTGCCAGCAGCCAAGGTGTGTGGGGATCTGATGGCTACACCTTC.

This clonotype was observed a handful of times. The rearrangement links TRBV7-7 to TRBJ1-5; D not certain. The CDR3 runs to 15 residues. Germline lookup yields CDR1 SSHAT and CDR2 FNYEAQ (reference sequence). In nucleotides, the CDR3 is TGTGCTAGCCACCCTTGGGTTCGTAGCAATCAGCCCCAGCATTTT. It translates to CASHPWVRSNQPQHF. The whole variable domain, remainder taken from reference TRBV7-7 and TRBJ1-5, is GAGVSQSPRYKVTKRGQDVTLRCDPISSHATLYWYQQALGQGPEFLTYFNYEAQPDKSGLPSDRFSAERPEGSISTLTIQRTEQRDSAMYRCASHPWVRSNQPQHFGDGTRLSIL.

This chain joins TRBV10-3 and TRBJ2-7; 7 bases agree with TRBD1. The length of the CDR3 is 14 residues. Per germline, CDR1 ENHRY and CDR2 SYGVKD. With 10 bases clipped from V and 2 bases from J, the junction kept 11 bases outside the gene matches. The CDR3 nucleotides are TGTGCCACCACAACGGTCCAGGGGGCCTACGAGCAGTACTTC. Translated, it gives CATTTVQGAYEQYF.

V and J are TRBV20-1 and TRBJ1-4, with 10 bases that match TRBD1. The CDR3 covers 16 residues. Germline V lookup: CDR1 DFQATT, CDR2 SNEGSKA (reference sequence). J gave up 4 bases and V 2 bases, and 7 bases lay outside the gene matches. Here the CDR3 DNA reads TGCAGTGCTAGACACGGGACAGGGGCGGGTAATGAAAAACTGTTTTTT. Translated: CSARHGTGAGNEKLFF.

This clonotype was counted ten times or more. The chain recombines TRBV5-1 with TRBJ2-5; D is ambiguous. The V gene lost 7 bases and the J gene lost 3 bases, with 10 bases spanning the gap. There are 12 residues in the CDR3. Germline V gene lookup returns CDR1 SGHRS and CDR2 YFSETQ. The CDR3: CASQAEKETQYF. CDR3 nucleotide sequence: TGCGCCAGCCAGGCAGAGAAAGAGACCCAGTACTTC.

This clonotype was seen repeatedly, ten times or more. This chain joins TRBV29-1 and TRBJ1-2; possibly TRBD1 for D (5 bases). Germline CDR1 is SQVTM and CDR2 is ANQGSEA. There are 14 residues in the CDR3. With 3 bases removed from V and 6 bases from J, the gap between germline ends came to 17 bases. The CDR3 nucleotides are TGCAGCGTTGACGCCCCCTCGGGGGGGGATGGCTACACCTTC. Protein: CSVDAPSGGDGYTF.

The chain recombines TRBV29-1 with TRBJ1-2; 7 bases match TRBD1. With V trimmed by 6 bases and J by 6 bases, 7 bases remained unmatched. CDR3 length: 12 residues. Germline V gene sequence: CDR1 SQVTM, CDR2 ANQGSEA. The CDR3 region is CSVFKDRNGYTF. As DNA, the CDR3 is TGCAGCGTGTTCAAGGACAGGAATGGCTACACCTTC.

The chain employs TRBV27 and TRBJ2-7, with D maybe TRBD1 (5 bases). V lost 2 bases and J 1 base, leaving 9 bases between the germline ends. This CDR3 comprises 14 residues. Germline CDR1 and CDR2: MNHEY and SMNVEV (reference sequence). This CDR3 reads CASSLNRQSYEQYF. CDR3 sequence (DNA): TGTGCCAGCAGTTTAAACAGACAGTCCTACGAGCAGTACTTC.

On this clonotype: Possible read error: a much larger clone is one base away. The rearrangement uses TRBV4-2 and TRBJ1-6; no reliable D call. Per germline, CDR1 LGHNA and CDR2 YNFKEQ. This CDR3 is 15 amino acids long. V was trimmed by 6 bases and J by 6 bases, leaving 15 bases between them. CDR3 DNA: TGTGCCAGCAGGAGGGAGTCGGGAAGTAATTCACCCCTCCACTTT. The encoded protein is CASRRESGSNSPLHF.

CDR3 protein: CSYLTQNSNYGYTF. CDR3 in DNA: TGCAGCTACCTCACTCAGAATTCTAACTATGGCTACACCTTC. The rearrangement uses TRBV29-1 and TRBJ1-2; D gene uncertain. The CDR3 consists of 14 residues. Germline V gives CDR1 SQVTM, CDR2 ANQGSEA. Trimming removed 8 bases from V and 0 bases from J, with 16 bases in between.

About this clonotype: The CDR3 ends on some other residue instead of the conserved phenylalanine or tryptophan, so this is likely a read error. The V call is TRBV5-1, the J call TRBJ1-1, with D maybe TRBD1 (5 bases). The V gene lost 5 bases and the J gene lost 5 bases, with 16 bases spanning the gap. The CDR3 has 14 amino acids. Per the germline V gene, CDR1 is SGHRS and CDR2 is YFSETQ. This CDR3 reads CASSTSRVDTEAFP. For the CDR3, the DNA is TGCGCCAGCAGTACTTCCAGGGTTGATACTGAAGCTTTCCCT.

CDR3 protein: CATSRSAAGAGELFF. In nucleotides, the CDR3 is TGTGCCACCAGCAGATCTGCGGCAGGGGCCGGGGAGCTGTTTTTT. This chain links TRBV15 with TRBJ2-2, with a possible D match to TRBD1 (6 bases). V lost 2 bases, J lost 6 bases, and 13 bases lay in between. The V gene's germline CDR1 is LNHNV and CDR2 YYDKDF (reference sequence). This CDR3 comprises 15 residues.

This clonotype has at least ten counts. This rearrangement joins TRBV20-1 to TRBJ1-6; 7 bases are shared with TRBD1. The length of the CDR3 is 15 residues. Germline V lookup: CDR1 DFQATT, CDR2 SNEGSKA (reference sequence). V was pared by 6 bases and J by 8 bases, with 13 bases of the junction left unmatched. The DNA for the CDR3 is TGCAGTGCAGGGCAGGGGGTGGCGGATTATTCACCCCTCCACTTT. This encodes CSAGQGVADYSPLHF.

The CDR3 sequence is CATSSGTTAEGTEAFF. The CDR3 nucleotides are TGTGCCACCAGCAGCGGGACCACAGCAGAAGGCACTGAAGCTTTCTTT. This chain joins TRBV15 and TRBJ1-1; D is perhaps TRBD1 (5 bases). The germline V gene has CDR1 LNHNV and CDR2 YYDKDF (reference sequence). The CDR3 consists of 16 residues. V dropped 3 bases and J dropped 4 bases, with 18 bases sitting between them.

This chain uses TRBV3-1 with TRBJ2-5; D gene unclear. The length of the CDR3 is 14 residues. CDR1 and CDR2 from the germline V gene are LGHDT and YNNKEL (reference sequence). Between the trimmed V and J ends, which lost 2 bases and 5 bases, there was a span of 12 bases. In nucleotides, the CDR3 is TGTGCCAGCAGCCAATTCCAAGGTGACGAGACCCAGTACTTC. Its translation: CASSQFQGDETQYF.